Following are 4 T cell receptor beta chains from one sample sequenced in a study of shared clonotypes between healthy human individuals. Sequencing was performed with immunoSEQ multiplex PCR; in TCRdb, only in-frame clones are kept and a portion is missing. The sample carries 2,500,000 or so clones, roughly 92% recorded once. Material: naive CD4+ T cells sorted from blood. The sample's subset: CD45RA+ positively selected. Receptor source: a man between 18 and 29 years old in good health.

This clone was seen only a few times. The rearrangement uses TRBV19 and TRBJ1-1; D ambiguous. The CDR3 is 15 residues long. V dropped 0 bases and J dropped 8 bases, with 16 bases sitting between them. Germline assignment: CDR1 LNHDA and CDR2 SQIVND (reference sequence). For the CDR3, the DNA is TGTGCCAGTAGTATAGATCTAAGAGGACCCGTGGAAGCTTTCTTT. Encoded protein: CASSIDLRGPVEAFF.

This clone has only a few counts. This chain joins TRBV4-2 and TRBJ1-2; TRBD1 aligns across 7 bases. Germline CDR1 is LGHNA and CDR2 is YNFKEQ. After removal of 0 bases from V and 4 bases from J, the junction contained 2 bases not matched to a gene. This CDR3 is 14 amino acids long. CDR3 in amino acids: CASSQETGPYGYTF. CDR3 nucleotides: TGTGCCAGCAGCCAAGAGACAGGGCCCTATGGCTACACCTTC.

The chain couples TRBV7-9 to TRBJ2-1; D unresolved. V lost 2 bases and J lost 8, with 7 bases in between. CDR3 length: 12 residues. CDR1 and CDR2 from the germline V gene are SEHNR and FQNEAQ (reference sequence). The CDR3 DNA reads TGTGCCAGCAGCTTACTCGGATATGAGCAGTTCTTC. Encoded protein: CASSLLGYEQFF.

V usage is TRBV11-2 and J usage is TRBJ1-2; weak D call: TRBD1 (5 bases). Germline assignment: CDR1 SGHAT and CDR2 FQNNGV. The CDR3 runs to 14 residues. Trimming took off 3 bases at V and 4 bases at J, with 12 bases between the two ends. In DNA, the CDR3 is TGTGCCAGCAGCTTGGTGAAGGGGAGCTATGGCTACACCTTC. Its translation: CASSLVKGSYGYTF.